A selection of T cell receptor beta chains follows, all from one sample in a study of blood T cell repertoires in COVID-19. TCRdb keeps only in-frame clones here, not all; method: immunoSEQ multiplex PCR. Among about 67,000 clones listed, approximately 88% were seen once. The material sequenced was peripheral blood. Receptors were obtained from an elderly woman with acute or convalescent COVID-19. Both conserved end residues are part of each CDR3. A D gene is named only where the DNA matches it firmly. Rows may omit the clone size; those that give it use once, few, many or a size class.

V gene,D gene,CDR3 length,J gene,clone size,CDR3 DNA,CDR3 protein
TRBV7-2,NA,15,TRBJ1-5,NA,TGTGCCAGCAGCTTAGTTACGGGTGTGAGGCAGCCCCAGCATTTT,CASSLVTGVRQPQHF
TRBV27,TRBD1,15,TRBJ1-6,NA,TGTGCCAGCAGTATGGGACAGGGGGTGAATTCACCCCTCCACTTT,CASSMGQGVNSPLHF
TRBV27,TRBD1,17,TRBJ1-6,NA,TGTGCCAGCAGTCGACGGACAGGGGGCGGGAGTAATTCACCCCTCCACTTT,CASSRRTGGGSNSPLHF
TRBV7-2,TRBD1,14,TRBJ2-7,NA,TGTGCCAGCAGCCCACGACAGGGTTCCTACGAGCAGTACTTC,CASSPRQGSYEQYF
TRBV23-1,NA,11,TRBJ1-2,NA,TGCGCCAGCACCGCAATCGGTGGCTACACCTTC,CASTAIGGYTF
TRBV10-2,NA,14,TRBJ2-7,NA,TGCGCCAGCAAACCGGGTCATTTACCCTACGAGCAGTACTTC,CASKPGHLPYEQYF
TRBV19,NA,15,TRBJ1-2,NA,TGTGCCAGTAACCCACTTAGGGACAAACCCTATGGCTACACCTTC,CASNPLRDKPYGYTF
TRBV7-2,NA,19,TRBJ2-1,NA,TGTGCCAGCAGCTTACTTTCCTCTGGCGGCCGGCGGTCCTACAATGAGCAGTTCTTC,CASSLLSSGGRRSYNEQFF
TRBV6-5,NA,13,TRBJ1-6,once,TGTGCCGGGGGCTTAGAAAATAATTCACCCCTCCACTTT,CAGGLENNSPLHF
TRBV30,NA,14,TRBJ1-2,NA,TGTGCCTGGAGTGTACGTCCTGAGAGGTATGGCTACACCTTC,CAWSVRPERYGYTF
TRBV5-1,NA,15,TRBJ2-1,NA,TGCGCCAGCAGCTTGGGGGCCAGGGGAGGGAATGAGCAGTTCTTC,CASSLGARGGNEQFF
TRBV27,NA,14,TRBJ1-4,NA,TGTGCCAGCAGTTTACAGGGCGTGGGTGAAAAACTGTTTTTT,CASSLQGVGEKLFF
TRBV15,TRBD2,15,TRBJ2-1,NA,TGTGCCACCAGCGGTATGGGGGGGAGGGACAATGAGCAGTTCTTC,CATSGMGGRDNEQFF
TRBV19,TRBD1,14,TRBJ2-1,NA,TGTGCCAGTAGAAATACGGGGACAGGGCGCGAGCAGTTCTTC,CASRNTGTGREQFF
TRBV9,NA,13,TRBJ1-1,NA,TGTGCCAGCAATCTGGGGCAAGGAACTGAAGCTTTCTTT,CASNLGQGTEAFF
TRBV4-1,NA,15,TRBJ1-2,NA,TGCGCCAGCAGCCAAGTTGTCGCGTCGGGGTATGGCTACACCTTC,CASSQVVASGYGYTF
TRBV6-4,NA,18,TRBJ2-3,NA,TGTGCCAGCAGTGAGAGGGAGCAACCAGCGGGTCGCACAGATACGCAGTATTTT,CASSEREQPAGRTDTQYF
TRBV5-1,TRBD1,14,TRBJ1-2,NA,TGCGCCAGCAGACCCGGACAGGGAAAATATGGCTACACCTTC,CASRPGQGKYGYTF
TRBV28,TRBD2,17,TRBJ2-3,NA,TGTGCCAGCAGTTTACACTTGACTAGCGGAAGCACAGATACGCAGTATTTT,CASSLHLTSGSTDTQYF
TRBV7-8,NA,14,TRBJ1-1,NA,TGTGCCAGCAGCGACCGACGGGTGAACACTGAAGCTTTCTTT,CASSDRRVNTEAFF